The source of this TCR beta chain is a study of blood T cell repertoires in COVID-19. Study-level information: COVID-19 samples, acute and convalescent, were from the United States, Italy and Spain. Nucleic acid was either cDNA or gDNA, and it came from T cells, B-cell-depleted T cells, or PBMCs.

Original processing notes: The assay estimated nucleated cells by amplifying reference gene primers. Data came from immunoSEQ multiplex PCR; TCRdb stores just in-frame clones and leaves some out. V, J and clone size are those of that table, while D and trimming were read from the DNA. The sample has about 87,000 clones, 86% seen once. CDR3 length: 13 residues. V lost 0 bases, J lost 6 bases, and 9 bases lay in between. Germline V gives CDR1 SGHTA, CDR2 FQGTGA. The sequence was obtained from a human donor in a cohort sampled during active COVID-19. Specimen: peripheral blood. The gene calls are TRBV7-3 and TRBJ2-7; tentatively, D is TRBD1 (6 bases). CDR3: CASSLTSRGEQYF. CDR3 bases: TGTGCCAGCAGCTTAACGAGCAGGGGCGAGCAGTACTTC. Full variable domain (remainder filled in from reference TRBV7-3 and TRBJ2-7): GAGVSQTPSNKVTEKGKYVELRCDPISGHTALYWYRQSLGQGPEFLIYFQGTGAADDSGLPNDRFFAVRPEGSVSTLKIQRTERGDSAVYLCASSLTSRGEQYFGPGTRLTVT.